This T cell receptor (beta chain) was sequenced for a study of cytomegalovirus exposure and HLA in healthy donors. The primer mix had 60 Vbeta and 13 Jbeta primers. Assay used: immunoSEQ multiplex PCR; TCRdb lists only in-frame clones, some missing. The profile shows 100,000 to 150,000 clones, around 80% of them singletons. The count of this clone is one. Material: PBMCs. The TCR originated in a boy younger than 10 in good health and CMV-seronegative.

The CDR3 protein is CATSSRTGEGGYTF. CDR3 nucleotide sequence: TGTGCCACCAGCAGCCGGACAGGGGAAGGTGGCTACACCTTC. This chain uses TRBV15 with TRBJ1-2, with 9 bases matching TRBD1. Unmatched junction bases numbered 6, after V lost 3 bases and J lost 7 bases. CDR3 length: 14 residues. CDR1 is LNHNV and CDR2 is YYDKDF in the germline V gene (reference sequence).